The present entry profiles one T cell receptor (beta chain) with its context. The target antigen is unknown. The CDR3 consists of 13 residues. Germline CDR1 is MDHEN and CDR2 is SYDVKM. Germline trimming cut 8 bases from V and 7 bases from J; bases unmatched to any gene: 6. With 60 Vbeta and 13 Jbeta primers, the PCR was carried out. TCRdb's table, derived via immunoSEQ multiplex PCR, lists solely in-frame clones and lacks some. This table holds 160,000 or so clones, around four fifths found once. This sample was included in a study of cytomegalovirus exposure and HLA in healthy donors. The wider study: An earlier analysis found some 100 million unique TCR beta sequences from about 190 million T cells.

Whole-study results and caveats: Indistinguishability led to the exclusion of some V segments, TRBV6-2 and TRBV6-3 included. Prediction of most subjects' HLA-A and HLA-B alleles by TCR beta sequences was reportedly accurate. In a later analysis, HLA-associated TCR beta chains were more clonally expanded than equally common others.

The sequenced material came from PBMCs. The chain couples TRBV28 to TRBJ1-5; 9 bases are a match to TRBD1. The receptor's source is a man aged 50-60 years in good health and CMV-seropositive. The CDR3 sequence is CASGQGQHQPQHF. DNA of the CDR3: TGTGCCAGCGGACAGGGGCAACACCAGCCCCAGCATTTT. The full variable domain, in which reference TRBV28 and TRBJ1-5 provide the parts outside the CDR3, is DVKVTQSSRYLVKRTGEKVFLECVQDMDHENMFWYRQDPGLGLRLIYFSYDVKMKEKGDIPEGYSVSREKKERFSLILESASTNQTSMYLCASGQGQHQPQHFGDGTRLSIL.